Below, 18 T cell receptor beta chains from the same sample are listed, as sequenced in a study of Graves' ophthalmopathy and Graves' hyperthyroidism. The study amplified TCR beta CDR3 regions using RNA transcripts. First-round RT-PCR employed HTBI primers, with a second-round multiplex PCR after it. TCRdb passed the multiplex PCR reads through MiXCR, listing each CDR3 protein once. Seen here are about 390,000 distinct CDR3 sequences, roughly 17% observed once, and the top ten hold 2% to 3%. Material: peripheral blood. These receptor sequences come from an adult woman with stable Graves' hyperthyroidism.

At least ten counts were recorded for this clonotype. J is TRBJ1-5 and V is TRBV19; D is uncertain. CDR3 length equals 12 residues. CDR1 is LNHDA and CDR2 is SQIVND in the germline V gene (reference sequence). Deletions cut 5 bases from V and 3 bases from J, with 5 bases between. CDR3 in DNA: TGTGCCAGTAGTCCAATCAATCAGCCCCAGCATTTT. Translation gives CASSPINQPQHF.

This clonotype was observed at least ten times. V is TRBV4-3 and J is TRBJ1-5; tentatively, D is TRBD1 (5 bases). The CDR3 loop spans 18 amino acids. Germline values: CDR1 LGHNA, CDR2 YSLEER. Trimming left V 0 bases short and J 0 bases short, with 15 bases between. The CDR3 loop reads CASSQDISWGGSNQPQHF. For the CDR3, the DNA is TGCGCCAGCAGCCAAGATATATCTTGGGGCGGTAGCAATCAGCCCCAGCATTTT.

This clonotype was detected many times. The chain combines TRBV19 with TRBJ2-7; 7 bases fit TRBD1. The V segment lost 6 bases and the J segment 6 bases; nucleotides outside the gene matches: 8. Germline-derived CDR1 and CDR2 are LNHDA and SQIVND (reference sequence). This CDR3 contains 13 residues. CDR3 protein: CASRPQTGVEQYF. The CDR3 DNA is TGTGCCAGTAGACCCCAAACAGGGGTCGAGCAGTACTTC.

The rearrangement uses TRBV12-3 or TRBV12-4 and TRBJ1-2; TRBD1 is a possible D gene (6 bases). The CDR3 is made up of 15 amino acids. V was cut by 5 bases and J by 5 bases, with 18 bases left in between. CDR3 DNA: TGTGCCAGCAGTGACACCCACGGGACATCATATGGCTACACCTTC. Its protein product is CASSDTHGTSYGYTF.

This clonotype was seen at least ten times. V and J are TRBV6-2 or TRBV6-3 and TRBJ2-6, with 11 bases fitting TRBD2. Germline loops: CDR1 MNHEY, CDR2 SVGEGT. This CDR3 spans 19 amino acids. V trimming: 5 bases; J trimming: 0 bases; junction bases outside the gene matches: 9. The CDR3, as DNA: TGTGCCAGCAGTCCCTTGCCGGGACTAGCGGACTCTGGGGCCAACGTCCTGACTTTC. Translated, it gives CASSPLPGLADSGANVLTF.

The table lists this clonotype with many counts. The chain employs TRBV2 and TRBJ2-7, with TRBD2 as a possible D gene (7 bases). The germline V and J ends were trimmed by 8 bases and 3 bases, with 20 bases remaining between them. Germline V gives CDR1 SNHLY, CDR2 FYNNEI. This CDR3 contains 15 residues. The CDR3 nucleotides read TGTGCCAGCTCCGGACAGACTAGCCAGGGCTACGAGCAGTACTTC. Amino acids: CASSGQTSQGYEQYF.

This clonotype was seen at least ten times. The V gene is TRBV28, the J gene TRBJ1-2; 7 bases fit TRBD1. Looked up from germline, CDR1 is MDHEN and CDR2 is SYDVKM. Trimming took 3 bases from V and 2 from J; bases not matched to a gene: 6. The CDR3 loop spans 15 amino acids. This CDR3 reads CASSFPGTDNYGYTF. The CDR3, as DNA: TGTGCCAGCAGTTTCCCGGGGACAGACAACTATGGCTACACCTTC.

This clonotype has at least ten counts. The chain has TRBV20-1 and TRBJ1-1; 9 nucleotides align to TRBD1. From germline, CDR1 is DFQATT and CDR2 SNEGSKA (reference sequence). V shed 4 bases, J shed 4 bases, and the junction held 7 bases outside the gene matches. The CDR3 covers 14 residues. The CDR3 spells CSANLQTGGTEAFF. Written as DNA, the CDR3 is TGCAGTGCTAATCTCCAGACAGGGGGCACTGAAGCTTTCTTT.

This clonotype was counted between two and nine times. J is TRBJ1-2 and V is TRBV20-1; the D gene is possibly TRBD1 (6 bases). The CDR3 is 13 amino acids. Trimming took 3 bases from V and 7 from J, leaving 15 bases between them. Germline CDR1 is DFQATT and CDR2 is SNEGSKA (reference sequence). The CDR3 region is CSASRGLVGGYTF. For the CDR3, the DNA is TGCAGTGCTAGCAGGGGATTGGTCGGTGGCTACACCTTC.

This chain joins TRBV2 and TRBJ2-5; 12 nucleotides agree with TRBD2. The V segment lost 6 bases and the J segment 4 bases; nucleotides outside the gene matches: 9. This CDR3 contains 16 residues. The germline V gene has CDR1 SNHLY and CDR2 FYNNEI. For the CDR3, the DNA is TGTGCCAGCAGGAGGACTAGCGGGGTCTCGGGAGAGACCCAGTACTTC. Translating gives CASRRTSGVSGETQYF.

This clonotype occurred many times. The chain joins TRBV5-1 to TRBJ2-5; D remains unclear. Germline CDR1 and CDR2: SGHRS and YFSETQ. V dropped 4 bases and J dropped 1 base, with 14 bases sitting between them. The CDR3 contains 15 residues. CDR3 amino acids: CASSQPGGGQETQYF. In DNA, the CDR3 is TGCGCCAGCAGCCAACCGGGTGGCGGCCAAGAGACCCAGTACTTC.

The V and J genes are TRBV11-2 and TRBJ2-2; 8 bases map to TRBD2. Per germline, CDR1 SGHAT and CDR2 FQNNGV. V trimming: 4 bases; J trimming: 1 base; junction bases outside the gene matches: 8. The CDR3 sequence is 17 residues long. The CDR3 nucleotides are TGTGCCAGCAGCTCTGGAGCGGGGGATTGGAACACCGGGGAGCTGTTTTTT. It translates to CASSSGAGDWNTGELFF.

The table lists this clonotype with many counts. The rearrangement joins TRBV4-1 to TRBJ2-7; 8 bases match TRBD1. V was pared by 1 base and J by 6 bases, with 5 bases of the junction left unmatched. This CDR3 is 14 amino acids long. Germline CDR1 is MGHRA and CDR2 is YSYEKL. The CDR3: CASSQVWTGSEQYF. CDR3 nucleotides: TGCGCCAGCAGCCAAGTGTGGACAGGGAGCGAGCAGTACTTC.

V gene TRBV9 combines with J gene TRBJ2-7, with 9 nucleotides matching TRBD1. The CDR3 totals 15 residues. Germline V gene sequence: CDR1 SGDLS, CDR2 YYNGEE. After removal of 3 bases from V and 6 bases from J, the junction contained 10 bases not matched to a gene. CDR3 in amino acids: CASSGAGTGSPEQYF. CDR3 bases: TGTGCCAGCAGCGGCGCCGGGACAGGGTCCCCCGAGCAGTACTTC.

This clonotype was counted ten times or more. J is TRBJ2-5 and V is TRBV6-5; D possibly corresponds to TRBD2 (6 bases). The CDR3 spans 12 residues. Germline V gene data show CDR1 as MNHEY and CDR2 as SVGAGI. Trimming cost V 0 bases and J 9 bases, with 8 bases left between them. The CDR3 here is CASSYSGGAQYF. Here the CDR3 DNA reads TGTGCCAGCAGTTACTCGGGGGGAGCCCAGTACTTC.

The rearrangement links TRBV18 to TRBJ2-7, with D possibly matching TRBD2 (6 bases). From germline, CDR1 is KGHSH and CDR2 LQKENI. The V gene lost 4 bases and the J gene lost 3 bases, with 19 bases spanning the gap. The CDR3 has 16 amino acids. The CDR3, as DNA: TGTGCCAGCTCACTTTCCCCTATAGCGGAGTACTACGAGCAGTACTTC. Amino acids: CASSLSPIAEYYEQYF.

This clonotype has at least ten counts. A read error may produce the germline difference seen at one junction end. The chain recombines TRBV6-2 or TRBV6-3 with TRBJ2-3; D uncertain. Germline values: CDR1 MNHEY, CDR2 SVGEGT. This CDR3 has 12 residues. The CDR3 here is CASSNSGDTQYF. The CDR3 nucleotides are TGTGCCAGCAGTAACTCCGGGGATACGCAGTATTTT.

This clonotype was seen many times. The chain links TRBV18 to TRBJ2-7, with TRBD1 matching over 8 bases. Germline assignment: CDR1 KGHSH and CDR2 LQKENI. The CDR3 length is 14 residues. Germline trimming cut 3 bases from V and 0 bases from J; bases unmatched to any gene: 1. The CDR3 spells CASSPTGDSYEQYF. The CDR3 DNA follows: TGTGCCAGCTCACCGACAGGGGACTCCTACGAGCAGTACTTC.